This T cell receptor beta chain was profiled in a study of blood T cell repertoires in COVID-19. Overall study context: The analysed material was cDNA or gDNA that came from T cells, B-cell-depleted T cells, or PBMCs.

Profiling relied on immunoSEQ multiplex PCR, and the TCRdb table lists in-frame clones only, not all of them. The sample contains under 200,000 clones, around 84% of which appear only once. Trimming took off 7 bases at V and 4 bases at J, with 8 bases between the two ends. The CDR3 length is 11 residues. Per germline, CDR1 SQVTM and CDR2 ANQGSEA. This receptor was identified in a man aged 45-65 years with active or convalescent COVID-19. The chain couples TRBV29-1 to TRBJ2-1; D perhaps matches TRBD2 (5 bases). The sequencing input was peripheral blood. The CDR3 region has the DNA TGCAGCGCCGAGGGTTACAATGAGCAGTTCTTC. Translation gives CSAEGYNEQFF.